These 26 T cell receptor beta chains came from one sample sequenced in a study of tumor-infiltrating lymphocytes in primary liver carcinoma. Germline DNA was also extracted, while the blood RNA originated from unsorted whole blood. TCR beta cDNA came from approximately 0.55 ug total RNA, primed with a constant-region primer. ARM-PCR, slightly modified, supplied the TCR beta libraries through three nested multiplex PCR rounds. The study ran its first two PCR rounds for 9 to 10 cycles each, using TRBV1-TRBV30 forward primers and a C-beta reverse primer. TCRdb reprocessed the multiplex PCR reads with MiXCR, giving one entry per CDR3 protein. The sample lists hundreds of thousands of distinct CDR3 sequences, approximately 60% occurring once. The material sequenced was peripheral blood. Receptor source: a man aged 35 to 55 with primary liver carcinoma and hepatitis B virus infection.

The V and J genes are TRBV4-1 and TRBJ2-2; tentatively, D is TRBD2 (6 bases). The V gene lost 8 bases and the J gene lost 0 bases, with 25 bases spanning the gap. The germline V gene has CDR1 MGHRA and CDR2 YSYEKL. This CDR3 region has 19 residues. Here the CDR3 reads CASGLPRQTTIANTGELFF. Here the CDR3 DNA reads TGCGCCAGCGGACTACCCCGTCAGACGACTATCGCGAACACCGGGGAGCTGTTTTTT.

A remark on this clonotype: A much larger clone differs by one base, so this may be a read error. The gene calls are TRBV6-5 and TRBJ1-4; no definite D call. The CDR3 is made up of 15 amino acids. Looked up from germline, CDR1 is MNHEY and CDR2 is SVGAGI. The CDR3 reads CACSYSGGENEKLFF. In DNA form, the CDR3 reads TGTGCCTGCAGTTACTCGGGCGGGGAAAATGAAAAACTGTTTTTT.

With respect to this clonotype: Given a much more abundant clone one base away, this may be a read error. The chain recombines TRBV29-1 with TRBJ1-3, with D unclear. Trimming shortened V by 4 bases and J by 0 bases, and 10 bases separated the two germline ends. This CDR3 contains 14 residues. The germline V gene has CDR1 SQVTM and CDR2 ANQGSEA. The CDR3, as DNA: TGCAGCGTTGCACTTGGGAGCTCTGGAAACACCATATATTTT. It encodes CSVALGSSGNTIYF.

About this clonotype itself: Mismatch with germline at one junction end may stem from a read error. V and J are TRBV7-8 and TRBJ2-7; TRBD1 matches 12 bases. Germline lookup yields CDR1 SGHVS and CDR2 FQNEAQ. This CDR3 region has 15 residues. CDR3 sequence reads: CDSSLNRDRGREQYF. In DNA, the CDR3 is TGTGACAGCAGCTTAAACCGGGACAGGGGGCGCGAGCAGTACTTC.

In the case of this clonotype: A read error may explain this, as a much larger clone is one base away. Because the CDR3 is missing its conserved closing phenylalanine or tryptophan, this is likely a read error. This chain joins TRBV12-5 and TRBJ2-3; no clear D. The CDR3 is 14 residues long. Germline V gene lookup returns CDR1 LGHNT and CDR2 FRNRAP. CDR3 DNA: TGTGCCAGTAGTGGGGAAGAAAGTCCAGATACGCAGTATCTT. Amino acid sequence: CASSGEESPDTQYL.

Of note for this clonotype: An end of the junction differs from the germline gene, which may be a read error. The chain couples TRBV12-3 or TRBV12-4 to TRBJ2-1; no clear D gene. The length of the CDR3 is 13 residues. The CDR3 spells CASSELVPNEQSF. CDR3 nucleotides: TGCGCCAGCAGTGAGCTGGTCCCCAATGAGCAGTCCTTC.

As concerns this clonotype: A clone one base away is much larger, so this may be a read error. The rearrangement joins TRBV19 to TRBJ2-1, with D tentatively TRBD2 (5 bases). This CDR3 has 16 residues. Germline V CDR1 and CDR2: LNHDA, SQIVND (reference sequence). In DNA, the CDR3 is TGTGCCAGTAGTACCTGGACTGGAGGCTCCTACGATGAGCAGTTCTTC. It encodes CASSTWTGGSYDEQFF.

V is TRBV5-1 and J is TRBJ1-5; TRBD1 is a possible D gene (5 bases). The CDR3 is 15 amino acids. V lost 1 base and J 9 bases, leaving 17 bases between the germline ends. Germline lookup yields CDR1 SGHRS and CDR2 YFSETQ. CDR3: CASSLFPGSDRPQHF. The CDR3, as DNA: TGCGCCAGCAGCTTGTTCCCAGGGTCGGATCGGCCCCAGCATTTT.

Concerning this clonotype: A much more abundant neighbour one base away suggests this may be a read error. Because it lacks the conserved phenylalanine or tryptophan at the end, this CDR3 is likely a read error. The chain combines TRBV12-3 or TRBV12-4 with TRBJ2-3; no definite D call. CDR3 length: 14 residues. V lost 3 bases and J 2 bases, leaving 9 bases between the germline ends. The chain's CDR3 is CASSFAQNTDTQYL. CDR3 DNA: TGTGCCAGCAGTTTCGCCCAGAACACAGATACGCAGTATCTT.

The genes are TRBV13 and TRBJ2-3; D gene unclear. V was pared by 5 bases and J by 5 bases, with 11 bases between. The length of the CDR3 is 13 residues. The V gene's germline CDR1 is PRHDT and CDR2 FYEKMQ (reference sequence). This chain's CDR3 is CASSPSYQDTQYF. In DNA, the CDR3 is TGTGCCAGCAGCCCCTCCTACCAAGATACGCAGTATTTT.

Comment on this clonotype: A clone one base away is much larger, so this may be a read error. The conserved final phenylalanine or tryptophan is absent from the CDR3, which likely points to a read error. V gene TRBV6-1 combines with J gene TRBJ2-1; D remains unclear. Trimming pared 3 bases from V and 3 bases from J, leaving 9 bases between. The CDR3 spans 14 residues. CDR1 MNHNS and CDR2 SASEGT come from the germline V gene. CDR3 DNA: TGTGCCAGCAGTGATCTCCCGGTCTACAATGAGCAGTTCTTA. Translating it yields CASSDLPVYNEQFL.

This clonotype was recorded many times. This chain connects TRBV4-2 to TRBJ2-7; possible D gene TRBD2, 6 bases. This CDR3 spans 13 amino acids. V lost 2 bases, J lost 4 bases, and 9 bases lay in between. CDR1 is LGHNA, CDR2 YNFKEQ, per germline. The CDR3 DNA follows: TGTGCCAGCAGCCAACAAAGCGGGTACGAGCAGTACTTC. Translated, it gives CASSQQSGYEQYF.

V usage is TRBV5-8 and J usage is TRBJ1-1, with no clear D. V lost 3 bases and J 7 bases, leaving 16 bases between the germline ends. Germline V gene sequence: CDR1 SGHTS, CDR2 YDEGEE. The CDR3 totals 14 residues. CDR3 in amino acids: CASSSSSTRYEAFF. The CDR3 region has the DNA TGTGCCAGCAGCTCATCGTCTACACGGTATGAAGCTTTCTTT.

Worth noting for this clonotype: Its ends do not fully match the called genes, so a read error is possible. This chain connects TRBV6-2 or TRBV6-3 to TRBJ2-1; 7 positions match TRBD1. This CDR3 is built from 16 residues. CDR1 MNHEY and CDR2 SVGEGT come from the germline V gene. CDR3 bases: TGTGCCTGCAGTTACCCTCCGGGACAGATCTACCATGAGCAGTTCTTC. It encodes CACSYPPGQIYHEQFF.

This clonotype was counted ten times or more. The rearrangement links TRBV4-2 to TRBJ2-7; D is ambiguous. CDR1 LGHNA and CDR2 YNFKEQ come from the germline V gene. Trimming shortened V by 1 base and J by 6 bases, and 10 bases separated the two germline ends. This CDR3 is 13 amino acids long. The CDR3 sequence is CASSQVGQSEQYF. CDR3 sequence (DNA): TGTGCCAGCAGCCAAGTCGGCCAATCCGAGCAGTACTTC.

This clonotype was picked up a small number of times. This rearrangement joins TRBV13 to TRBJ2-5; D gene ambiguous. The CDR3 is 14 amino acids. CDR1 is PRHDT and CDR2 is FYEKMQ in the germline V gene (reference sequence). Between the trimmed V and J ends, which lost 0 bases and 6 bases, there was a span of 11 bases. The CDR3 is CASSLGRVLQTQYF. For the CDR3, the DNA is TGTGCCAGCAGCTTAGGCAGAGTCTTGCAGACCCAGTACTTC. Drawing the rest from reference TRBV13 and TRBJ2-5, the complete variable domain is AAGVIQSPRHLIKEKRETATLKCYPIPRHDTVYWYQQGPGQDPQFLISFYEKMQSDKGSIPDRFSAQQFSDYHSELNMSSLELGDSALYFCASSLGRVLQTQYFGPGTRLLVL.

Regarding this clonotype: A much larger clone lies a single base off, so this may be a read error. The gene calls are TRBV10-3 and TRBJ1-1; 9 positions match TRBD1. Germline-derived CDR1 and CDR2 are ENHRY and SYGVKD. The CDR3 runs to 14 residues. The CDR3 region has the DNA TGTGCCTTCAGTGAGTCACAGGGGGCGACTGAAGCTTTCTTT. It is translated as CAFSESQGATEAFF.

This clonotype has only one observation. The CDR3 reads CASSQDLPGRGIGELFF. The CDR3 DNA reads as TGTGCCAGCAGCCAAGATCTCCCGGGACGGGGGATCGGGGAGCTGTTTTTT. This chain connects TRBV14 to TRBJ2-2, with D perhaps matching TRBD2 (6 bases). CDR1 SGHDN and CDR2 FVKESK come from the germline V gene. This CDR3 spans 17 amino acids. The V end was cut by 0 bases, the J end by 7 bases, with 18 bases between.

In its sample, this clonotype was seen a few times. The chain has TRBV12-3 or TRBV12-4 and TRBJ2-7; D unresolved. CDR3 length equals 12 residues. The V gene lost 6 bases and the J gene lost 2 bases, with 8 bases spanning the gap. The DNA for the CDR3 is TGTGCCAGCAGGACGGGTACCTACGAGCAGTACTTC. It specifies CASRTGTYEQYF.

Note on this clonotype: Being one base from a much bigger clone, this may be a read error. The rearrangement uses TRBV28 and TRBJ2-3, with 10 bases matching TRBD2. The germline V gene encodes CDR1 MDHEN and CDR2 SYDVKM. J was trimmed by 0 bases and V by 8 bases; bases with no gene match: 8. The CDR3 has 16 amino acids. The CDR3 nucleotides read TGTGCCAGCCAGGGAGGAGCGGGAGGGAGCACAGATACGCAGTATTTT. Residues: CASQGGAGGSTDTQYF.

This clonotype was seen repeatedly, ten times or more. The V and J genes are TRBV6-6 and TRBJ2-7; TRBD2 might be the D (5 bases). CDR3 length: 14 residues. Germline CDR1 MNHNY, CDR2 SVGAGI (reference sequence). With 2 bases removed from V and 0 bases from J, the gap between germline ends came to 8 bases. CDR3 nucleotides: TGTGCCAGCAGTTACGAGGGCACCTCCTACGAGCAGTACTTC. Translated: CASSYEGTSYEQYF.

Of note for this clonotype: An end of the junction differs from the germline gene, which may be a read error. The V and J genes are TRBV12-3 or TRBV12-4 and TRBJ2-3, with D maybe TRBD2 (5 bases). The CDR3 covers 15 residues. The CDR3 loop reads CASSFRSPSTDTHYF. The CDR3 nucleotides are TGTGCCAGCAGTTTTAGGTCTCCTAGCACAGATACGCACTATTTT.

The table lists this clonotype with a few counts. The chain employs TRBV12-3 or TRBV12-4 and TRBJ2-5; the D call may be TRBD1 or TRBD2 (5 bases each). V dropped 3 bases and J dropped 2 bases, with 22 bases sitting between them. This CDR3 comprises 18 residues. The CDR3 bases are TGTGCCAGCAGTTTCGATGTTCGGAGCTCGGGGCTACAAGAGACCCAGTACTTC. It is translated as CASSFDVRSSGLQETQYF.

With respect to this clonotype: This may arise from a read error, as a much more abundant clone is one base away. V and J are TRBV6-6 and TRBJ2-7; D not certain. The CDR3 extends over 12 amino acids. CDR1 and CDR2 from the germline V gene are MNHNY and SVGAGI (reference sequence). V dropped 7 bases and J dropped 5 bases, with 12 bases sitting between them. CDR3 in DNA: TGTGCCAGCAACGGGCCAAAGAACGAGCAGTACTTC. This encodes CASNGPKNEQYF.

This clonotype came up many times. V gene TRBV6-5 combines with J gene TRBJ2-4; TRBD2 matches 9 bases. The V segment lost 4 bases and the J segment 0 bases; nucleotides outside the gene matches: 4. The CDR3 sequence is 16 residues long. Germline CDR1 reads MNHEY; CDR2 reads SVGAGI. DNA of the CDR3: TGTGCCAGCAGTTCGACTAGCGGACTAGCCAAAAACATTCAGTACTTC. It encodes CASSSTSGLAKNIQYF.

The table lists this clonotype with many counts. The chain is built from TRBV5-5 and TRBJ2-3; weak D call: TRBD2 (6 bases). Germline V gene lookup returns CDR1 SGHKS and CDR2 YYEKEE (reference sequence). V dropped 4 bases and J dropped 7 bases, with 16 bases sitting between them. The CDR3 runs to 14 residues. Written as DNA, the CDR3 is TGTGCCAGCAGCCCGTCGACTAGTCTACATACGCAGTATTTT. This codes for CASSPSTSLHTQYF.